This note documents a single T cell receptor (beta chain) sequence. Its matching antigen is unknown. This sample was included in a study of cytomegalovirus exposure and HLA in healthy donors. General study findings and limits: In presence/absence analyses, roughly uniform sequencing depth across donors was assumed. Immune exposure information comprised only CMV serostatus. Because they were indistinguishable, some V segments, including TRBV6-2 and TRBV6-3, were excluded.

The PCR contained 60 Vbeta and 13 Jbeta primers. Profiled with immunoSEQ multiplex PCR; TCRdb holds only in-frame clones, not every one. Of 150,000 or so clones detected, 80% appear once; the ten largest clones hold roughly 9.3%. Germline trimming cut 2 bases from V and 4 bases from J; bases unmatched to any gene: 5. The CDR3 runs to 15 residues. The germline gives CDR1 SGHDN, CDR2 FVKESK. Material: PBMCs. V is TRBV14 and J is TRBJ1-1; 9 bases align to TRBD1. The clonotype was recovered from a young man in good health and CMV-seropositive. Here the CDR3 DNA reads TGTGCCAGCAGCCAAACAGGGGGCGGGGGCACTGAAGCTTTCTTT. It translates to CASSQTGGGGTEAFF.